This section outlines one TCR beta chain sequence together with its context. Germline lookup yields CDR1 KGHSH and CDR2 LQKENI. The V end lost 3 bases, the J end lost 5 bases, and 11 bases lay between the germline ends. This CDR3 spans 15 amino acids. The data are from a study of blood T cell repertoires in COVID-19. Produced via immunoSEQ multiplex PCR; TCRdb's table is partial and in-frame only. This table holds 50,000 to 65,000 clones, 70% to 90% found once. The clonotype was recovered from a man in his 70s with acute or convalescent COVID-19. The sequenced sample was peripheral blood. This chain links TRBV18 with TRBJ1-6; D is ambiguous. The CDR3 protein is CASSPGFHNNSPLHF. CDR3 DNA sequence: TGTGCCAGCTCACCGGGCTTTCACAATAATTCACCCCTCCACTTT. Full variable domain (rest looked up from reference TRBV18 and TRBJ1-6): NAGVMQNPRHLVRRRGQEARLRCSPMKGHSHVYWYRQLPEEGLKFMVYLQKENIIDESGMPKERFSAEFPKEGPSILRIQQVVRGDSAAYFCASSPGFHNNSPLHFGNGTRLTVT.